This TCR beta chain was sequenced for a study of T-cell memory formation after mild COVID-19. Overall study findings and caveats: Clones that contracted from day 15 to 85 were balanced CD4/CD8, while later expanders leaned CD4+. Shrinking CD4+ clones resided mostly in CM and EM, and CD8+ ones in EMRA. Pre-infection memory held some responding clones, suggesting pre-existing cross-reactive T cells responded.

Germline CDR1 reads SGHRS; CDR2 reads YFSETQ. The V end was cut by 4 bases, the J end by 2 bases, with 11 bases between. The length of the CDR3 is 14 residues. Comment on this clonotype: What it binds is unknown.

TCRdb ran MiXCR on the 5' RACE reads and lists one entry per CDR3 protein. The sample has 250,000 to 350,000 distinct CDR3 sequences; approximately 16% are singletons. This chain connects TRBV5-1 to TRBJ2-3; D gene ambiguous. The TCR comes from a man between 18 and 35 years old who had mild COVID-19 (a few samples of this study predate the infection). Cell type and time point are not known. Sequenced sample: PBMCs or a T cell subset sorted from them (not recorded which). The CDR3 DNA follows: TGCGCCAGCAGCCAGAACACCGACACAGATACGCAGTATTTT. Encoded protein: CASSQNTDTDTQYF. The full variable domain, completed using reference TRBV5-1 and TRBJ2-3, is KAGVTQTPRYLIKTRGQQVTLSCSPISGHRSVSWYQQTPGQGLQFLFEYFSETQRNKGNFPGRFSGRQFSNSRSEMNVSTLELGDSALYLCASSQNTDTDTQYFGPGTRLTVL.